This TCR beta chain was sequenced in a study of cytomegalovirus exposure and HLA in healthy donors. The CDR3 is 14 amino acids. The germline gives CDR1 SGHTA, CDR2 FQGNSA. Primers: 60 Vbeta forward and 13 Jbeta reverse. Original processing notes: A follow-up analysis tallied tens of millions of unique TCR beta chains, roughly 11 million shared. TCRdb's table, derived via immunoSEQ multiplex PCR, lists solely in-frame clones and lacks some. V and J calls and clone size are those listed in that table; D and trimming were worked out from the DNA. The sample has around 200,000 clones; 75% to 90% are singletons.

V gene TRBV7-2 combines with J gene TRBJ2-5, with D possibly matching TRBD1 (6 bases). The J call may be faulty, since TRBJ2-7 better matches the DNA end. The sample comprised PBMCs. This receptor was obtained from a man aged 50 to 59 in good health and CMV-seronegative. CDR3 sequence: CASSALTGFFEQYF. The CDR3 DNA sequence: TGTGCCAGCAGTGCCCTAACAGGGTTTTTCGAGCAGTACTTC.